This paragraph reports one TCR beta chain. A single count supports this clone. Its antigen specificity is not known. No per-base quality is available; no much larger clone lies one base away. In the paper's terms, the time point label means: 2014-2015 season, pre-vaccination. Seasonal inactivated influenza vaccine (Fluvarix) was administered to adults, and sorted blood CD4 subsets were tracked by TCRB sequencing before and after vaccination. To be eligible, subjects had to be community-dwelling and could not have received an influenza vaccine during the previous 6 months. Reasons for exclusion included contraindications to influenza vaccine, substance abuse, HIV/AIDS, active malignancy, immunomodulatory medication, and active illness such as respiratory infection. At each time point, somewhere between roughly 40 and 110 mL of blood was taken. Non-naive CD4+CXCR5+PD-1+ cells were defined as circulating Tfh and were sorted into two fractions, ICOS+CD38+ and ICOS-CD38-. Either Ficoll-Paque PLUS or SepMate separation was used to isolate PBMC. Before DNA extraction, cell subsets were sorted from PBMC on a BD FACS Aria.

This sample is drawn from a study of follicular helper T cells after annual influenza vaccination (dated by TCRdb to about 2017). For the wider study: Blood was drawn on days 0, 7 and 28 after each seasonal influenza vaccination. To study recall of cTfh clones, some subjects were followed through successive annual vaccinations in the 2013-2014, 2014-2015 and 2015-2016 seasons. One week after vaccination, a second recruited cohort of roughly 12 subjects (Table S1) displayed a similar ICOS+CD38+ cTfh response. Multi-year samples were available from six subjects, with four subjects covering two vaccination seasons and two subjects covering three seasons. The 2015 samples were processed right after collection, while the 2013-2014 samples were cryopreserved.

The method was the immunoSEQ multiplex PCR assay. Adaptive Biotechnologies carried out TCRB amplification, library preparation, sequencing and preliminary bioinformatics at Survey level resolution. TCRB sequencing used multiplex PCR amplification of genomic DNA from sorted cTfh populations. Per the source publication's procedure: Clonality was computed in R as 1 minus normalized Shannon entropy; the Gini index was calculated with the R package ineq. To get the overlap score, the summed counts of shared sequences were divided by the total counts of all sequences in both of the compared samples. Significance of shared clonotypes was assessed by Fisher's exact test, with a theoretical repertoire of 10^7 TCRB sequences assumed. Not all clones reach the TCRdb copy of this immuneACCESS table, which keeps in-frame sequences only. Checked studies attribute under half of the gap to unresolved V genes and leave the rest unexplained. The V and J calls and the clone size are those of that table, but D and trimming were determined from the DNA. The sample records 2,700 or so clones, approximately 79% of which are singletons. The ten most abundant clones make up around 1.5% of the sample.

Overall results and qualifications from the work: Rare clonotypes could not be sampled because productive TCRB sequences were recovered from only roughly 10-20% of the analyzed cells. Successive annual vaccinations recalled a recurrent oligoclonal ICOS+CD38+ cTfh response that contained tetramer and AIM influenza-specific clonotypes. Day 7 ICOS+CD38+ clones were most often found later in ICOS-CD38- cTfh, suggesting that subset may serve as a memory reservoir. ICOS+CD38+ cTfh clonality correlated with the frequency of that population, and its change correlated with the change in circulating plasmablast frequency.

The sequencing here drew on CXCR5+ CD38- circulating T follicular helper cells from blood, taken on the day of influenza vaccination. In the paper's terms, the cell subset or site label means: circulating Tfh, non-naive CD4+CXCR5+PD-1+ (ICOS+CD38+ or ICOS-CD38-). This receptor was identified in an adult who received the influenza vaccine.

The DNA sequence is given as TGCGCCAGCAGCAAAGCCGGGACTAGCGGGGGGCGTGAGCAGTACTTC. Translated, this is CASSKAGTSGGREQYF. The chain is made from TRBV5-1 and TRBJ2-7, with 15 junctional bases fitting TRBD2. After removal of 4 bases from V and 7 bases from J, the junction retains 9 bases not matched to a gene. CDR1 and CDR2 (SGHRS, YFSETQ) derive from the germline V gene. The CDR3 goes from the cysteine to the phenylalanine over 16 residues. Here the CDR3 DNA is all that survives: 48 bases in frame from base 1.